This note documents a single T cell receptor (beta chain) sequence. Original processing notes: How many nucleated cells were present was estimated from reference gene primer amplification. TCRdb's copy holds only in-frame clones and misses some; the assay was immunoSEQ multiplex PCR. The DNA gave D and trimming, while V, J and clone size come from that table. This sample has about 19,000 clones, with around 86% found just once. The sample is drawn from a study of blood T cell repertoires in COVID-19. Study details: The study drew acute and convalescent COVID-19 samples from the United States, Italy and Spain. Nucleic acid was either cDNA or gDNA, and it came from T cells, B-cell-depleted T cells, or PBMCs.

Germline trimming cut 3 bases from V and 4 bases from J; bases unmatched to any gene: 18. This CDR3 has 19 amino acids. Per germline, CDR1 SGHRS and CDR2 YFSETQ. This chain connects TRBV5-1 to TRBJ2-3; 9 bases match TRBD2. Sequenced sample: peripheral blood. This sequence was found in a human donor in a cohort sampled during active COVID-19. The CDR3 DNA follows: TGCGCCAGCAGCTCATCATTTCCTATAACTCTAGCGGGATCAGATACGCAGTATTTT. This gives the protein CASSSSFPITLAGSDTQYF.